Presented here are 7 T cell receptor beta chains from one specimen sequenced in a study of breast tumors, draining lymph nodes, adjacent tissues. Axillary draining lymph nodes of breast cancer patients supplied the node samples. TCRdb processed the multiplex PCR reads anew with MiXCR; each CDR3 protein has one entry. This sample has approximately 230,000 distinct CDR3 sequences, with nearly 35% found just once. Sequencing was carried out using axillary lymph node tissue. These receptors were taken from a female donor with breast cancer. Some clones in this sample may be carry-over from other donors' samples.

This clonotype occurred many times. The chain combines TRBV11-2 with TRBJ2-3; 9 bases map to TRBD1. The V segment lost 5 bases and the J segment 1 base; nucleotides outside the gene matches: 4. This CDR3 is built from 15 residues. Germline-derived CDR1 and CDR2 are SGHAT and FQNNGV. For the CDR3, the DNA is TGTGCCAGCAGCGCACAGGGGGCCGGCACAGATACGCAGTATTTT. This encodes CASSAQGAGTDTQYF.

This clonotype was found many times. The chain recombines TRBV15 with TRBJ2-5; D call uncertain. The CDR3 has 12 residues. The V end lost 4 bases, the J end lost 7 bases, and 10 bases lay between the germline ends. Germline V gives CDR1 LNHNV, CDR2 YYDKDF (reference sequence). The CDR3 DNA reads TGTGCCACCAGCACCGCAGACGGGACCCAGTACTTC. This codes for CATSTADGTQYF.

In regard to this clonotype: This could be a read error, since a much larger clone is one nucleotide away. The rearrangement links TRBV12-3 or TRBV12-4 to TRBJ1-5; a weak D match, TRBD1 (6 bases). V dropped 3 bases and J dropped 7 bases, with 16 bases sitting between them. This CDR3 contains 15 residues. The CDR3 DNA reads TGTGCCAGCAGTTTCAGGGGCCAGGGTGTACAGCCCCAGCATTTT. As protein: CASSFRGQGVQPQHF.

This clonotype was picked up many times. V usage is TRBV5-1 and J usage is TRBJ1-5; D remains ambiguous. Germline CDR1 is SGHRS and CDR2 is YFSETQ. Trimming shortened V by 3 bases and J by 2 bases, and 12 bases separated the two germline ends. CDR3 length: 15 residues. CDR3 sequence reads: CASSSRTSGNQPQHF. CDR3 nucleotide sequence: TGCGCCAGCAGCTCTAGGACCTCGGGCAATCAGCCCCAGCATTTT.

This clonotype was seen repeatedly, ten times or more. Germline and junction disagree at one end, which may indicate a read error. This chain connects TRBV20-1 to TRBJ1-2, with 7 nucleotides matching TRBD1. The V gene's germline CDR1 is DFQATT and CDR2 SNEGSKA (reference sequence). This CDR3 is 12 amino acids long. The CDR3 spells CSAYDRDYGYTF. CDR3 nucleotides: TGCAGTGCTTACGACAGGGACTACGGCTACACCTTC.

This clonotype has more than one count but fewer than ten. The V call is TRBV27, the J call TRBJ2-1; 7 bases are shared with TRBD1. CDR3 size: 14 residues. V was clipped by 6 bases and J by 4 bases; unmatched bases: 6. The germline V gene has CDR1 MNHEY and CDR2 SMNVEV (reference sequence). The CDR3 loop is CASSPGQTYNEQFF. The DNA for the CDR3 is TGTGCCAGCAGCCCGGGACAGACTTACAATGAGCAGTTCTTC.

This clonotype was counted at least ten times. This chain joins TRBV4-1 and TRBJ1-2, with 8 bases matching TRBD1. V trimming: 7 bases; J trimming: 3 bases; junction bases outside the gene matches: 10. Germline lookup yields CDR1 MGHRA and CDR2 YSYEKL. The CDR3 is made up of 15 amino acids. The CDR3 region is CASNPDRVYDYGYTF. CDR3 nucleotide sequence: TGCGCCAGCAACCCGGACAGGGTGTATGACTATGGCTACACCTTC.